Shown below are 23 T cell receptor beta chains from a single sample sequenced in a study of PD-1 blockade in classical Hodgkin lymphoma. TCRdb's table, derived via immunoSEQ multiplex PCR, lists solely in-frame clones and lacks some. Seen here are fewer than 75,000 clones, around 89% observed once, and the top ten hold over 5%. Following autologous stem cell transplantation, relapse occurred in every patient, and exposure to brentuximab vedotin varied. The material was peripheral blood mononuclear cells (PBMCs), obtained before the second cycle of nivolumab. Receptors were obtained from a human donor with classical Hodgkin lymphoma.

J is TRBJ1-2 and V is TRBV7-9; D unclear. Germline V gives CDR1 SEHNR, CDR2 FQNEAQ (reference sequence). Trimming left V 1 base short and J 6 bases short, with 6 bases between. The CDR3 runs 12 residues. Here the CDR3 reads CASSLVSDGYTF. In DNA form, the CDR3 reads TGTGCCAGCAGCTTAGTCTCGGATGGCTACACCTTC.

This sequence joins TRBV7-9 and TRBJ2-3; TRBD1 might be the D (5 bases). V dropped 5 bases and J dropped 4 bases, with 10 bases sitting between them. CDR1 and CDR2 from the germline V gene are SEHNR and FQNEAQ (reference sequence). This CDR3 has 13 amino acids. CDR3 sequence reads: CASSLEGADTQYF. CDR3 DNA: TGTGCCAGCAGCCTCGAAGGGGCAGATACGCAGTATTTT.

The V gene is TRBV29-1, the J gene TRBJ2-7; D might be TRBD2 (6 bases). The CDR3 extends over 12 amino acids. The germline V gene encodes CDR1 SQVTM and CDR2 ANQGSEA. V lost 6 bases to trimming and J lost 7 bases, with 16 bases between them. The CDR3 region is CSVAGTREEQYF. The CDR3 nucleotides read TGCAGCGTCGCCGGGACTCGGGAAGAGCAGTACTTC.

In regard to this clone: The same CDR3 can be traced to other DNA sequences in this sample. The chain combines TRBV7-9 with TRBJ2-3, with unresolved D. The CDR3 runs to 12 residues. Germline V gives CDR1 SEHNR, CDR2 FQNEAQ (reference sequence). Trimming pared 5 bases from V and 0 bases from J, leaving 3 bases between. CDR3 bases: TGTGCCAGCAGCCCTAGCACAGATACGCAGTATTTT. Protein: CASSPSTDTQYF.

The rearrangement joins TRBV4-1 to TRBJ2-5; D is unclear. Trimming removed 0 bases at V and 5 bases at J, with 7 bases between. This CDR3 has 13 residues. Germline assignment: CDR1 MGHRA and CDR2 YSYEKL. CDR3 region: CASSQENLETQYF. In nucleotides, the CDR3 is TGCGCCAGCAGCCAAGAAAACTTGGAGACCCAGTACTTC.

This chain connects TRBV4-1 to TRBJ1-6, with D possibly being TRBD1 (5 bases). The length of the CDR3 is 14 residues. Per germline, CDR1 MGHRA and CDR2 YSYEKL. The V end lost 5 bases, the J end lost 7 bases, and 12 bases lay between the germline ends. The CDR3 DNA sequence: TGCGCCAGCAGCGAGGGACCGCAGAATTCACCCCTCCACTTT. The encoded protein is CASSEGPQNSPLHF.

The chain is built from TRBV5-1 and TRBJ1-6; D gene unclear. The CDR3 runs 14 residues. Deletions cut 0 bases from V and 7 bases from J, with 8 bases between. The germline V gene encodes CDR1 SGHRS and CDR2 YFSETQ. CDR3 protein: CASSLVDMNSPLHF. CDR3 bases: TGCGCCAGCAGCTTGGTTGACATGAATTCACCCCTCCACTTT.

On this clone: The sample contains more than one DNA sequence encoding this CDR3. The chain employs TRBV5-1 and TRBJ2-1; D may be TRBD2 (6 bases). This CDR3 spans 15 amino acids. V lost 4 bases, J lost 1 base, and 12 bases lay in between. Germline V gene lookup returns CDR1 SGHRS and CDR2 YFSETQ. The CDR3 DNA follows: TGCGCCAGCAGCCCCGGGACTGGTTCCTACAATGAGCAGTTCTTC. Protein product: CASSPGTGSYNEQFF.

The CDR3 coding sequence is TGCGCCAGCAGGTCGGTCGGAGACTATTATGGCTACACCTTC. It translates to CASRSVGDYYGYTF. V and J are TRBV5-1 and TRBJ1-2; D gene ambiguous. Germline assignment: CDR1 SGHRS and CDR2 YFSETQ. Trimming removed 5 bases at V and 5 bases at J, with 16 bases between. CDR3 size: 14 residues.

This chain's CDR3 is CAGTKSGANVLTF. The CDR3, as DNA: TGTGCCGGGACCAAATCTGGGGCCAACGTCCTGACTTTC. The rearrangement uses TRBV7-9 and TRBJ2-6; D possibly matches TRBD1 or TRBD2 (5 bases each). Germline values: CDR1 SEHNR, CDR2 FQNEAQ (reference sequence). V lost 11 bases to trimming and J lost 1 base, with 9 bases between them. This CDR3 spans 13 amino acids.

The chain employs TRBV10-1 and TRBJ2-1; no clear D. The CDR3 is made up of 12 amino acids. Per germline, CDR1 WNHNN and CDR2 SYGVQD (reference sequence). V lost 4 bases and J lost 4, with 5 bases in between. The CDR3 DNA reads as TGCGCCAGCAGTGTCGGGTACAATGAGCAGTTCTTC. Protein: CASSVGYNEQFF.

CDR3 sequence reads: CASSSGSAGPYGYTF. CDR3 DNA sequence: TGTGCCAGCAGCTCCGGGTCGGCAGGACCCTATGGCTACACCTTC. The chain has TRBV5-4 and TRBJ1-2; D uncertain. Trimming stripped 3 bases from V and 4 bases from J, with 16 bases between. From germline, CDR1 is SGHNT and CDR2 YYREEE (reference sequence). This CDR3 has 15 residues.

The chain joins TRBV6-5 to TRBJ2-2; possible D gene TRBD1, 6 bases. This CDR3 spans 16 amino acids. Trimming stripped 2 bases from V and 6 bases from J, with 16 bases between. Germline assignment: CDR1 MNHEY and CDR2 SVGAGI. The CDR3 region has the DNA TGTGCCAGCAGTTACAACACAGGGACGTCCGCCGGGGAGCTGTTTTTT. Protein sequence: CASSYNTGTSAGELFF.

The chain combines TRBV6-6 with TRBJ1-5; 8 bases align to TRBD1. The V segment lost 5 bases and the J segment 4 bases; nucleotides outside the gene matches: 10. The CDR3 covers 16 residues. Germline-derived CDR1 and CDR2 are MNHNY and SVGAGI (reference sequence). The CDR3 DNA is TGTGCCAGCAGTGGAGGACAGGGCAGTCTAAATCAGCCCCAGCATTTT. Translation gives CASSGGQGSLNQPQHF.

As concerns this clone: A junction boundary mismatches the germline segment, possibly from a read error. V gene TRBV6-5 combines with J gene TRBJ1-6; TRBD1 might be the D (6 bases). CDR3 size: 14 residues. Germline-derived CDR1 and CDR2 are MNHEY and SVGAGI. CDR3 protein: CATRTGQYNPPLHF. The DNA of the CDR3 is TGTGCCACGAGGACTGGACAGTATAATCCACCCCTCCACTTT.

V is TRBV5-1 and J is TRBJ2-7; TRBD1 aligns across 7 bases. The trim removed 2 bases at V and 3 bases at J, leaving 5 bases unmatched. The CDR3 has 14 residues. Germline V gene lookup returns CDR1 SGHRS and CDR2 YFSETQ. CDR3: CASSFGTVGYEQYF. The CDR3 coding sequence is TGCGCCAGCAGCTTTGGGACAGTCGGCTACGAGCAGTACTTC.

This clone is categorized as medium-sized. The rearrangement uses TRBV11-3 and TRBJ2-2; perhaps TRBD2 as D (6 bases). There are 14 residues in the CDR3. CDR1 and CDR2 from the germline V gene are SGHNT and YENEEA. V lost 4 bases, J lost 4 bases, and 10 bases lay in between. The CDR3 DNA is TGTGCCAGCAGCTCAACAGCGGGCACCGGGGAGCTGTTTTTT. Protein: CASSSTAGTGELFF.

Only a few counts were recorded for this clone. The gene calls are TRBV7-8 and TRBJ1-1, with D possibly TRBD1 on 5 matching bases. CDR1 is SGHVS, CDR2 FQNEAQ, per germline. Trimming removed 5 bases at V and 3 bases at J, with 13 bases between. CDR3 size: 14 residues. The CDR3 DNA sequence: TGTGCCAGCAGCCCAAGGGGTAGAGACACTGAAGCTTTCTTT. It encodes CASSPRGRDTEAFF.

The rearrangement uses TRBV7-2 and TRBJ2-4; possibly TRBD2 for D (6 bases). CDR1 SGHTA and CDR2 FQGNSA come from the germline V gene. The length of the CDR3 is 12 residues. CDR3 in amino acids: CVAGTSKNIQYF. The CDR3 nucleotides read TGTGTTGCGGGGACCTCCAAAAACATTCAGTACTTC.

The chain uses TRBV7-9 and TRBJ1-3; D is undetermined. From germline, CDR1 is SEHNR and CDR2 FQNEAQ (reference sequence). Trimming took 5 bases from V and 4 from J, leaving 9 bases between them. The CDR3 loop spans 13 amino acids. CDR3 in amino acids: CASSRGKGNTIYF. Written as DNA, the CDR3 is TGTGCCAGCAGCCGGGGAAAAGGAAACACCATATATTTT.

The rearrangement joins TRBV5-1 to TRBJ1-1; the D gene is possibly TRBD1 (5 bases). This CDR3 has 15 amino acids. Germline V gene sequence: CDR1 SGHRS, CDR2 YFSETQ. Trimming left V 4 bases short and J 7 bases short, with 20 bases between. The CDR3 sequence is CASSVTGTPGNEAFF. CDR3 nucleotides: TGCGCCAGCAGCGTAACCGGGACTCCGGGGAATGAAGCTTTCTTT. Full variable domain (missing parts from reference TRBV5-1 and TRBJ1-1): KAGVTQTPRYLIKTRGQQVTLSCSPISGHRSVSWYQQTPGQGLQFLFEYFSETQRNKGNFPGRFSGRQFSNSRSEMNVSTLELGDSALYLCASSVTGTPGNEAFFGQGTRLTVV.

This clone has just one count. The rearrangement links TRBV19 to TRBJ1-5; possibly TRBD1 for D (5 bases). Trimming cost V 5 bases and J 6 bases, with 14 bases left between them. The CDR3 contains 14 residues. The V gene's germline CDR1 is LNHDA and CDR2 SQIVND (reference sequence). The CDR3 reads CASSAQRGVQPQHF. CDR3 DNA: TGTGCCAGTAGTGCCCAGAGGGGCGTTCAGCCCCAGCATTTT.

The gene calls are TRBV28 and TRBJ1-2, with a weak D call TRBD1 (6 bases). Germline lookup yields CDR1 MDHEN and CDR2 SYDVKM. V lost 6 bases and J 4 bases, leaving 15 bases between the germline ends. The CDR3 has 14 amino acids. CDR3 in amino acids: CASRPPGGAYGYTF. CDR3 DNA sequence: TGTGCCAGCAGACCGCCCGGGGGGGCCTATGGCTACACCTTC.